A selection of T cell receptor beta chains follows, all from one sample in a study of CD8+CD57+ T cells in acquired aplastic anemia. A single record per CDR3 protein comes from TCRdb applying MiXCR to the reads. The data show roughly 180,000 distinct CDR3 sequences, with about 50% seen just once and approximately 13% held by the top ten. Sequenced input: sorted CD4+, CD8+, or CD8+CD57+ T cells (not recorded which) from PBMCs. The source is a human donor with aplastic anemia. CDR3s include the opening cysteine and the closing phenylalanine or tryptophan. A D gene is named only where the DNA matches it firmly. Only part of the rows carry a size: once, few, many, or a class if the clone is expanded.

D,size,length,V,J,CDR3,DNA
NA,many,15,TRBV4-2,TRBJ2-7,CASSQDHAGSYEQYF,TGTGCCAGCAGCCAAGACCACGCGGGGTCCTACGAGCAGTACTTC
NA,many,15,TRBV12-5,TRBJ2-1,CASGLARVPSNEQFF,TGTGCTAGTGGTTTGGCGAGGGTACCTTCCAATGAGCAGTTCTTC
NA,many,15,TRBV10-3,TRBJ1-6,CATAVGSQANSPLHF,TGTGCCACCGCCGTGGGCAGCCAGGCCAATTCACCCCTCCACTTT
NA,NA,14,TRBV5-5,TRBJ2-7,CASSHGGTTYEQYF,TGTGCCAGCAGCCACGGGGGGACAACCTACGAGCAGTACTTC
NA,NA,14,TRBV7-2,TRBJ1-2,CASTVQRTNYGYTF,TGTGCCAGCACCGTACAGAGAACTAACTATGGCTACACCTTC
NA,NA,14,TRBV2,TRBJ1-5,CASSEGISNQPQHF,TGTGCCAGCAGTGAGGGCATTAGCAATCAGCCCCAGCATTTT
NA,few,13,TRBV7-9,TRBJ1-2,CASSLGPSYGYTF,TGTGCCAGCAGCTTAGGACCCTCTTATGGCTACACCTTC
TRBD1,many,14,TRBV20-1,TRBJ2-7,CSASRTGIAYEQYF,TGCAGTGCTAGTAGGACAGGGATTGCCTACGAGCAGTACTTC
TRBD1,NA,16,TRBV11-2,TRBJ1-2,CASSSPGTADGYGYTF,TGTGCCAGCAGCTCCCCCGGGACAGCCGATGGCTATGGCTACACCTTC
NA,NA,15,TRBV19,TRBJ1-2,CASIAGGSRMDGYTF,TGTGCCAGTATCGCTGGGGGGTCCCGGATGGATGGCTACACCTTC
TRBD1,many,13,TRBV20-1,TRBJ1-2,CSAHLQGKAGYTF,TGCAGTGCCCATTTACAGGGGAAGGCGGGCTACACCTTC
NA,many,14,TRBV19,TRBJ1-1,CASSTAQAGTEAFF,TGTGCCAGTAGTACGGCCCAGGCGGGCACTGAAGCTTTCTTT
NA,few,16,TRBV11-2,TRBJ2-7,CASSLLGASLSYEQYF,TGTGCCAGCAGCTTACTTGGGGCTTCCTTATCTTACGAGCAGTACTTC
NA,many,14,TRBV6-4,TRBJ1-1,CASRQGLSNTEAFF,TGTGCCAGCAGGCAGGGGCTCTCGAACACTGAAGCTTTCTTT
TRBD1,NA,16,TRBV10-3,TRBJ1-2,CAIRRTGGYPNYGYTF,TGTGCCATCAGGCGGACAGGGGGCTATCCTAACTATGGCTACACCTTC
NA,NA,11,TRBV29-1,TRBJ1-2,CSVEGMNGYTF,TGCAGCGTTGAAGGGATGAATGGCTACACCTTC
TRBD2,NA,16,TRBV10-3,TRBJ2-5,CAISEPGLAGGETQYF,TGTGCCATCAGTGAGCCGGGACTAGCGGGAGGAGAGACCCAGTACTTC
NA,NA,15,TRBV6-1,TRBJ2-7,CASSGGRRGPDEQYF,TGTGCCAGCAGTGGCGGTCGCAGGGGTCCGGACGAGCAGTACTTC
TRBD1,NA,14,TRBV29-1,TRBJ2-7,CSVDPGQGSSEQYF,TGCAGCGTCGACCCGGGACAGGGGAGTTCCGAGCAGTACTTC
NA,NA,13,TRBV7-9,TRBJ2-7,CASSSRGQGQQYF,TGTGCCAGCAGCTCTAGAGGGCAGGGCCAGCAGTACTTC
TRBD1,many,16,TRBV2,TRBJ2-2,CASRLITGGVTGELFF,TGTGCCAGCAGATTAATTACAGGGGGCGTCACCGGGGAGCTGTTTTTT
NA,NA,14,TRBV20-1,TRBJ1-6,CSASVGPMNSPLHF,TGCAGTGCTAGTGTGGGACCGATGAATTCACCCCTCCACTTT
NA,NA,16,TRBV6-1,TRBJ2-3,CASSALAPGGTGTQYF,TGTGCCAGCAGTGCCCTAGCCCCCGGCGGTACAGGTACGCAGTATTTT
TRBD1,NA,15,TRBV11-1,TRBJ2-7,CASSFSPDRKYEQYF,TGTGCCAGCAGCTTCAGCCCGGACAGGAAATACGAGCAGTACTTC
NA,many,14,TRBV6-6,TRBJ1-4,CASSSPATNEKLFF,TGTGCCAGCAGCTCGCCAGCAACTAATGAAAAACTGTTTTTT
TRBD1,NA,17,TRBV20-1,TRBJ1-5,CSARDAAGGIGNQPQHF,TGCAGTGCTAGAGATGCCGCAGGGGGAATTGGCAATCAGCCCCAGCATTTT
NA,many,14,TRBV7-9,TRBJ2-7,CASSLVAGSYEQYF,TGTGCCAGCAGTTTAGTTGCTGGATCCTACGAGCAGTACTTC
NA,many,15,TRBV3-1,TRBJ1-2,CASSQVDSGGGGYTF,TGTGCCAGCAGCCAAGTGGACAGCGGGGGCGGTGGCTACACCTTC
NA,once,14,TRBV2,TRBJ1-5,CASSDGQGNQPQHF,TGTGCCAGCAGTGATGGGCAGGGCAATCAGCCCCAGCATTTT
NA,NA,10,TRBV25-1,TRBJ1-5,CASSNQPQHF,TGTGCCAGTAGCAATCAGCCCCAGCATTTT
NA,many,13,TRBV25-1,TRBJ1-6,CASQDDYNSPLHF,TGTGCCAGCCAAGATGATTATAATTCACCCCTCCACTTT
TRBD1,many,15,TRBV6-1,TRBJ1-5,CASRQGARGNQPQHF,TGTGCCAGCAGACAGGGGGCGCGGGGCAATCAGCCCCAGCATTTT
TRBD1,many,15,TRBV7-2,TRBJ1-5,CASSRKTGDNQPQHF,TGTGCCAGCAGCCGAAAGACAGGGGACAATCAGCCCCAGCATTTT
NA,NA,15,TRBV9,TRBJ2-7,CASSVGTVSSYEQYF,TGTGCCAGCAGCGTAGGTACAGTGTCCTCCTACGAGCAGTACTTC
NA,few,12,TRBV20-1,TRBJ2-7,CSARVRPHEQYF,TGCAGTGCTAGGGTCAGACCCCACGAGCAGTACTTC
NA,once,13,TRBV2,TRBJ1-1,CASRAGFDTEAFF,TGTGCCAGCCGAGCCGGGTTCGACACTGAAGCTTTCTTT
TRBD1,once,15,TRBV5-4,TRBJ1-4,CASILPTGSNEKLFF,TGTGCCAGCATCCTCCCGACAGGGAGTAATGAAAAACTGTTTTTT
NA,few,14,TRBV10-3,TRBJ2-2,CATRPPGNTGELFF,TGTGCCACACGGCCCCCAGGAAACACCGGGGAGCTGTTTTTT
NA,NA,11,TRBV19,TRBJ1-5,CASSIGAVYRF,TGTGCCAGTAGTATTGGGGCGGTTTATCGCTTT
TRBD2,NA,18,TRBV6-2/TRBV6-3,TRBJ2-7,CASSSRLLLAGTSYEQYF,TGTGCCAGCAGTTCACGACTCCTACTAGCGGGAACTTCATACGAGCAGTACTTC
NA,many,16,TRBV9,TRBJ1-2,CASSVELPGANYGYTF,TGTGCCAGCAGCGTAGAGCTCCCCGGAGCTAACTATGGCTACACCTTC
TRBD2,once,14,TRBV10-3,TRBJ2-5,CAISAALAEETQYF,TGTGCCATCAGTGCGGCGCTAGCGGAAGAGACCCAGTACTTC
TRBD2,NA,15,TRBV4-1,TRBJ2-5,CASSARLAGEETQYF,TGCGCCAGCAGTGCGCGACTAGCGGGAGAAGAGACCCAGTACTTC
TRBD1,NA,15,TRBV19,TRBJ2-2,CASNFGDRDNGELFF,TGTGCCAGTAATTTCGGCGACAGGGATAACGGGGAGCTGTTTTTT
TRBD1,NA,15,TRBV5-6,TRBJ1-2,CASSPGGQGIYGYTF,TGTGCCAGCAGCCCAGGAGGACAGGGGATCTATGGCTACACCTTC
TRBD1,many,14,TRBV2,TRBJ2-4,CASSPDRAKNIQYF,TGTGCCAGCAGCCCAGACAGGGCAAAAAACATTCAGTACTTC
TRBD1,NA,16,TRBV20-1,TRBJ1-5,CSATPGTGGNNQPQHF,TGCAGTGCCACGCCCGGGACAGGGGGGAACAATCAGCCCCAGCATTTT
NA,NA,14,TRBV25-1,TRBJ2-5,CASSEYEGGETQYF,TGTGCCAGCAGTGAATATGAGGGGGGGGAGACCCAGTACTTC
NA,few,13,TRBV29-1,TRBJ2-7,CSVVVRRVDEQYF,TGCAGCGTTGTGGTCCGGAGGGTCGACGAGCAGTACTTC
NA,NA,15,TRBV7-3,TRBJ2-3,CASSLGSAVKHTQYF,TGTGCCAGCAGCTTGGGCTCGGCAGTCAAGCATACGCAGTATTTT
NA,NA,12,TRBV29-1,TRBJ1-1,CSVEKAYGKAFF,TGCAGCGTTGAGAAGGCTTATGGGAAAGCTTTCTTT